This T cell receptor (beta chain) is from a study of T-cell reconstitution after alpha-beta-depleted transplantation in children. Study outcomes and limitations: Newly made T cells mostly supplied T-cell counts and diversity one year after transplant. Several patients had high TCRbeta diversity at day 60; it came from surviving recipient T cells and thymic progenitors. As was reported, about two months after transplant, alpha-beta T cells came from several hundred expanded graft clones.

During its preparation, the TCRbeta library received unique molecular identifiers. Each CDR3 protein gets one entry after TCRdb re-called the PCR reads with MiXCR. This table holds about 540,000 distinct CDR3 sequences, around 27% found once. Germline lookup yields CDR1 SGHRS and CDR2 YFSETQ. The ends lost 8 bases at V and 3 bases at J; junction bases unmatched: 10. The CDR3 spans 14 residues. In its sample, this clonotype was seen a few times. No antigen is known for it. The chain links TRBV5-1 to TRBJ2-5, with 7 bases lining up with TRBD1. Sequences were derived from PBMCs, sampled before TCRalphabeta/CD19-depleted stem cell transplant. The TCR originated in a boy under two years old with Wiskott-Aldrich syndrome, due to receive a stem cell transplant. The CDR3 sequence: CARKGTDKEETQYF. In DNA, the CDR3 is TGCGCCAGAAAGGGGACAGACAAGGAAGAGACCCAGTACTTC.